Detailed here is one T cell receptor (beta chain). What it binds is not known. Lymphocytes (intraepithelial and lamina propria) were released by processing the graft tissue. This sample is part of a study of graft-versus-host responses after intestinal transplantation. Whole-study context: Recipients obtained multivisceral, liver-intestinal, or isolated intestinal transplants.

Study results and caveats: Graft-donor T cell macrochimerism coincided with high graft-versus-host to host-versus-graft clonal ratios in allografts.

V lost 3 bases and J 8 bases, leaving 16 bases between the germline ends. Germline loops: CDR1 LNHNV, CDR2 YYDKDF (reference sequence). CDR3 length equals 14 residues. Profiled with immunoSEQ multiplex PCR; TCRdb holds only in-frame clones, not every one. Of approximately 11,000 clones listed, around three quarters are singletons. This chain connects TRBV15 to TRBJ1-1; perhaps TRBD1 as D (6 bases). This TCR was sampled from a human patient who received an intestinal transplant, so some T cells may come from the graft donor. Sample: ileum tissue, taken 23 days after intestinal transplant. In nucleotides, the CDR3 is TGTGCCACCAGCAGGGTACCGGGGGCGCCCGAAGCTTTCTTT. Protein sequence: CATSRVPGAPEAFF. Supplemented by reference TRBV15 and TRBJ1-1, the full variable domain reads DAMVIQNPRYQVTQFGKPVTLSCSQTLNHNVMYWYQQKSSQAPKLLFHYYDKDFNNEADTPDNFQSRRPNTSFCFLDIRSPGLGDTAMYLCATSRVPGAPEAFFGQGTRLTVV.